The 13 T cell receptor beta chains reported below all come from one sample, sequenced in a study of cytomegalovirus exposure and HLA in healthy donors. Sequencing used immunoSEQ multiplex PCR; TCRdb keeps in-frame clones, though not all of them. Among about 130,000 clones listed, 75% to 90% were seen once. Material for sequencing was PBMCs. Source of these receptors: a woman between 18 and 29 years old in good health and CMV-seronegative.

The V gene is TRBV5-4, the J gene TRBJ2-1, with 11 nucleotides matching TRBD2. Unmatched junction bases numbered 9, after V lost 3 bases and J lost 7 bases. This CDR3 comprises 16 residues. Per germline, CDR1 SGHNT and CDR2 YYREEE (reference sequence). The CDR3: CASSSLAGGPKNEQFF. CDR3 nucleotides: TGTGCCAGCAGCTCGTTAGCGGGGGGGCCGAAAAATGAGCAGTTCTTC.

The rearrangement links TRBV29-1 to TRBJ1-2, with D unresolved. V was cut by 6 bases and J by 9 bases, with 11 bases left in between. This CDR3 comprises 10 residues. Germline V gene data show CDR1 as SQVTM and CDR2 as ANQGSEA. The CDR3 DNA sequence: TGCAGCGTAGAGGGTCGAAGCTACACCTTC. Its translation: CSVEGRSYTF. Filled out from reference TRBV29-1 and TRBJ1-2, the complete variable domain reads SAVISQKPSRDICQRGTSLTIQCQVDSQVTMMFWYRQQPGQSLTLIATANQGSEATYESGFVIDKFPISRPNLTFSTLTVSNMSPEDSSIYLCSVEGRSYTFGSGTRLTVV.

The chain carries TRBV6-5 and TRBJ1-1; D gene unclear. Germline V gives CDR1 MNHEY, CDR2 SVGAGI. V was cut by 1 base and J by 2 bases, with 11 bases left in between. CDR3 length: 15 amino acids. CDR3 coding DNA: TGTGCCAGCAGTTACTGGAGCGGAGTCAACACTGAAGCTTTCTTT. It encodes CASSYWSGVNTEAFF.

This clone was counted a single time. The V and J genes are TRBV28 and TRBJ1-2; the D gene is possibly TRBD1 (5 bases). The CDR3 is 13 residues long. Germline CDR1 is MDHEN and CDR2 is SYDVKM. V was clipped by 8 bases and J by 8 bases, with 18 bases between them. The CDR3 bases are TGTGCCAGCGTGGACATATCCGGTAACGGCTACACCTTC. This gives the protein CASVDISGNGYTF.

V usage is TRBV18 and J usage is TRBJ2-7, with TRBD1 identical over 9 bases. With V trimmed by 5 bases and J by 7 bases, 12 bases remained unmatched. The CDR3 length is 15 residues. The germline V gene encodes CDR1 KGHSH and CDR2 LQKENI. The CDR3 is CASSSPGTGYREQYF. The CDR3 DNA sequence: TGTGCCAGCTCAAGCCCCGGGACAGGGTATCGGGAGCAGTACTTC.

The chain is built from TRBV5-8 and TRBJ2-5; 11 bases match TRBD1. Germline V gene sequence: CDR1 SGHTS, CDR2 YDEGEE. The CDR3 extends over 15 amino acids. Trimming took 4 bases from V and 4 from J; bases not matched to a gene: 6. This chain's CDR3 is CASSKAGQGGETQYF. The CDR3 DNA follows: TGTGCCAGCAGCAAGGCGGGACAGGGGGGAGAGACCCAGTACTTC. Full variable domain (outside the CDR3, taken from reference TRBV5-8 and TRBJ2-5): EAGVTQSPTHLIKTRGQQATLRCSPISGHTSVYWYQQALGLGLQFLLWYDEGEERNRGNFPPRFSGRQFPNYSSELNVNALELEDSALYLCASSKAGQGGETQYFGPGTRLLVL.

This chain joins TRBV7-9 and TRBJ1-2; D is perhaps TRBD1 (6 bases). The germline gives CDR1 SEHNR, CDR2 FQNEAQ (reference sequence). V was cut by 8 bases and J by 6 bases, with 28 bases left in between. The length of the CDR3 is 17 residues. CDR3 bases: TGTGCCAGCGGGGCAGGGGCAGGGGCACTTTCGGTTGATGGCTACACCTTC. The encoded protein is CASGAGAGALSVDGYTF. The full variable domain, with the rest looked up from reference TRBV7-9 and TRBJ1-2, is DTGVSQNPRHKITKRGQNVTFRCDPISEHNRLYWYRQTLGQGPEFLTYFQNEAQLEKSRLLSDRFSAERPKGSFSTLEIQRTEQGDSAMYLCASGAGAGALSVDGYTFGSGTRLTVV.

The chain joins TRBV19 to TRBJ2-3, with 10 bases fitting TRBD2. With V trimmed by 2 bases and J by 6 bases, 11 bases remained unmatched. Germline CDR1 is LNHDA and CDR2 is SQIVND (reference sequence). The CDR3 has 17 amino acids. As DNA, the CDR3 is TGTGCCAGTAGTATACCTCCGGGACTAGCGTCTTCCGATACGCAGTATTTT. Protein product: CASSIPPGLASSDTQYF.

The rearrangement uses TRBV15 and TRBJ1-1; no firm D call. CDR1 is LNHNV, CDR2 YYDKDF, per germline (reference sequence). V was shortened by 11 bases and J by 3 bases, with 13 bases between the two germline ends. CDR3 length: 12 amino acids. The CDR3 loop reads CASTGRHTEAFF. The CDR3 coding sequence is TGTGCCTCTACCGGCAGGCACACTGAAGCTTTCTTT.

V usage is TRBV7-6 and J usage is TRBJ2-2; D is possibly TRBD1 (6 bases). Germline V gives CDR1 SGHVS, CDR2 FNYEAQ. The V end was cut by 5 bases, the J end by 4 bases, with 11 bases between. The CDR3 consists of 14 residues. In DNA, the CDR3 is TGTGCCAGCAGCCCAACAGGGCCCACCGGGGAGCTGTTTTTT. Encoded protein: CASSPTGPTGELFF. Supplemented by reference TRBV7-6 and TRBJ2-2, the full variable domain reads GAGVSQSPRYKVTKRGQDVALRCDPISGHVSLYWYRQALGQGPEFLTYFNYEAQQDKSGLPNDRFSAERPEGSISTLTIQRTEQRDSAMYRCASSPTGPTGELFFGEGSRLTVL.

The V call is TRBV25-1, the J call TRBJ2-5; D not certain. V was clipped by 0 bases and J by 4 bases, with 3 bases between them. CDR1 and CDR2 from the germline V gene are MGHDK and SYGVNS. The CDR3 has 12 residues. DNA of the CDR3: TGTGCCAGCAGTGAATACCGAGAGACCCAGTACTTC. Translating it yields CASSEYRETQYF.

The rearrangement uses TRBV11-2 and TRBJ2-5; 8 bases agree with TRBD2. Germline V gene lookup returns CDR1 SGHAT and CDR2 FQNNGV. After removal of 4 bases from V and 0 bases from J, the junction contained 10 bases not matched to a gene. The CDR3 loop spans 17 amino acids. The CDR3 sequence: CASSSGGVAGYQETQYF. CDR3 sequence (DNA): TGTGCCAGCAGCTCGGGGGGGGTAGCGGGCTACCAAGAGACCCAGTACTTC.

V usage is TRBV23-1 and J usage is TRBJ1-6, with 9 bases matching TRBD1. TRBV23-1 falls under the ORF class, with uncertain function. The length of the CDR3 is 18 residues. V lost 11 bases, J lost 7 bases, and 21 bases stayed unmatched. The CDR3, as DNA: TGCGCCGGTCATAGGGACAGGGAAACGCCCATGGAGAATTCACCCCTCCACTTT. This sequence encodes CAGHRDRETPMENSPLHF.